This entry is about one T cell receptor beta chain. This entry belongs to a study of blood T cell repertoires in COVID-19. Overall study context: COVID-19 samples from acute and convalescent phases originated in the United States, Italy and Spain. The cDNA or gDNA used as material had been derived from T cells, B-cell-depleted T cells, or PBMCs.

CDR1 is LNHDA and CDR2 is SQIVND in the germline V gene (reference sequence). Trimming took off 4 bases at V and 0 bases at J, with 4 bases between the two ends. This CDR3 has 13 residues. Authors' analysis steps: Nucleated cell number was recorded as an estimate derived from reference gene primer amplification. Method: immunoSEQ multiplex PCR; TCRdb's copy keeps in-frame clones and lacks some. The V and J calls and clone size come from that table; D and trimming were worked out from the DNA. The data show 93,000 or so clones, over 75% seen once. This clonotype was sampled from a human donor in a cohort sampled during active COVID-19. The chain is built from TRBV19 and TRBJ1-5; D is undetermined. Source material: peripheral blood. In nucleotides, the CDR3 is TGTGCCAGTAGTAGCAGTAGCAATCAGCCCCAGCATTTT. As protein: CASSSSSNQPQHF.